Below, 4 T cell receptor beta chains from the same sample are listed, as sequenced in a study of response to subunit inactivated influenza vaccine. TCRdb recomputed calls from the RT-PCR reads with MiXCR, one row per CDR3 protein. The sample yields 450,000 to 600,000 distinct CDR3 sequences, approximately 7.7% seen once. This specimen consisted of PBMCs from blood, obtained less than 25 months after vaccination. The receptors originated from a man aged 45 to 75 who received an inactivated influenza vaccine.

The table lists this clonotype with many counts. V gene TRBV6-2 or TRBV6-3 combines with J gene TRBJ1-2, with unresolved D. The CDR3 contains 11 residues. Germline V CDR1 and CDR2: MNHEY, SVGEGT. The germline V and J ends were trimmed by 6 bases and 4 bases, with 6 bases remaining between them. DNA for the CDR3: TGTGCCAGCAGCTTCCGCTATGGCTACACCTTC. It specifies CASSFRYGYTF.

This chain uses TRBV7-6 with TRBJ2-3; 7 bases match TRBD1. The J segment lost 10 bases and the V segment lost 2 bases, leaving 6 bases of the junction unmatched. This CDR3 is 13 amino acids long. The V gene's germline CDR1 is SGHVS and CDR2 FNYEAQ. As DNA, the CDR3 is TGTGCCAGCAGCTTAAGTATGGGACAGTCGCAGTATTTT. Translation gives CASSLSMGQSQYF. Based on the CDR3 plus reference TRBV7-6 and TRBJ2-3, the full variable domain is GAGVSQSPRYKVTKRGQDVALRCDPISGHVSLYWYRQALGQGPEFLTYFNYEAQQDKSGLPNDRFSAERPEGSISTLTIQRTEQRDSAMYRCASSLSMGQSQYFGPGTRLTVL.

Here the CDR3 reads CASNYGYTF. CDR3 coding DNA: TGTGCCAGCAACTATGGCTACACCTTC. The chain combines TRBV21-1 with TRBJ1-2. TRBV21-1 is described as a pseudogene. CDR3 length equals 9 residues.

The chain joins TRBV6-2 or TRBV6-3 to TRBJ2-7; D tentatively reads TRBD1 or TRBD2 (6 bases each). This CDR3 comprises 16 residues. V was clipped by 0 bases and J by 1 base, with 13 bases between them. CDR1 MNHEY and CDR2 SVGEGT come from the germline V gene. As DNA, the CDR3 is TGTGCCAGCAGTTACTCTCGGGGGCCTCGGTCCTACGAGCAGTACTTC. Amino acid sequence: CASSYSRGPRSYEQYF.